This TCR beta chain emerged from a study of T cells after yellow fever vaccination. The study's findings and limits: Abundant contaminating clonotypes from the bulk population could appear in FACS-sorted repertoires. At about 97% for CD4 and 70% to 90% for CD8, most primary-vaccination clones showed up again after the booster.

Trimming took 6 bases from V and 7 from J; bases not matched to a gene: 7. CDR3 length: 15 amino acids. Germline loops: CDR1 DFQATT, CDR2 SNEGSKA (reference sequence). MiXCR, applied by TCRdb to the 5' RACE reads, yields one record per CDR3 protein. The sample includes some 130,000 distinct CDR3 sequences, under 7% seen only once; the top ten take under 0.7%. The table lists this clonotype with a few counts. Its antigen is unknown. This TCR was recovered from a man aged 25 to 40 who received the YFV17D yellow fever vaccine. Here the sequenced sample was CD4+ T cells sorted from PBMCs, taken 10 days after the yellow fever booster vaccination. The J gene is TRBJ2-2, the V gene TRBV20-1; 14 positions agree with TRBD2. The CDR3 DNA reads TGCAGTGCAATCCCCGGGACTAGCGGGAGCGGGGAGCTGTTTTTT. Its protein is CSAIPGTSGSGELFF.